This is a list of T cell receptor beta chains from one sample in a study of CD8 T cells in ankylosing spondylitis. TCRdb reprocessed the 5' RACE reads with MiXCR, giving one entry per CDR3 protein. The sample carries fewer than 250,000 distinct CDR3 sequences, about a sixth recorded once. Sequenced: blood, either unsorted or a sorted T cell fraction (not recorded which). The receptors come from a male donor with ankylosing spondylitis. The CDR3 runs from the conserved cysteine through the conserved F or W. The D gene is left open where the match is weak. Size tells how often a clone was seen (once, few, many) or the class of an expanded clone, and some rows leave it out.

TRBV27	TRBJ2-7	.	14	.	CASSFSVSAYEQYF	TGTGCCAGCAGTTTTAGCGTCTCCGCGTACGAGCAGTACTTC
TRBV12-3/TRBV12-4	TRBJ2-2	.	14	many	CASSSGLNTGELFF	TGTGCCAGCAGTTCGGGATTAAACACCGGGGAGCTGTTTTTT
TRBV29-1	TRBJ2-3	.	14	.	CSVEFWASTDTQYF	TGCAGCGTTGAATTTTGGGCGAGCACAGATACGCAGTATTTT
TRBV3-1	TRBJ2-7	.	15	.	CASSLAGSNNYEQYF	TGTGCCAGCAGCCTGGCGGGCTCTAATAACTACGAGCAGTACTTC
TRBV5-6	TRBJ1-1	.	15	few	CASSLALGSNTEAFF	TGTGCCAGCAGCTTGGCTCTGGGCTCGAACACTGAAGCTTTCTTT
TRBV7-9	TRBJ2-5	.	13	few	CASSPTAQETQYF	TGTGCCAGCAGCCCAACGGCCCAAGAGACCCAGTACTTC
TRBV4-1	TRBJ2-7	.	13	few	CASSLRASYEQYF	TGCGCCAGCAGCCTCAGGGCCTCCTACGAGCAGTACTTC
TRBV10-3	TRBJ2-7	.	14	.	CAISEGQPYYEQYF	TGTGCCATCAGTGAGGGGCAGCCGTACTACGAGCAGTACTTC
TRBV27	TRBJ1-1	.	18	few	CASSLSKTGPFENTEAFF	TGTGCCAGCAGTTTATCGAAGACAGGACCTTTTGAGAACACTGAAGCTTTCTTT
TRBV28	TRBJ2-5	.	14	.	CASSFLADQETQYF	TGTGCCAGCAGTTTTCTAGCAGACCAAGAGACCCAGTACTTC
TRBV6-5	TRBJ2-1	.	16	few	CASSYSDYSSYNEQFF	TGTGCCAGCAGTTACTCGGACTATAGCTCCTACAATGAGCAGTTCTTC
TRBV7-2	TRBJ2-5	.	16	.	CASSLVWQGGQETQYF	TGTGCCAGCAGCTTAGTTTGGCAGGGCGGCCAAGAGACCCAGTACTTC
TRBV29-1	TRBJ1-2	TRBD1	13	.	CSGADRANYGYTF	TGCAGCGGGGCGGACAGGGCGAACTATGGCTACACCTTC
TRBV7-9	TRBJ1-2	TRBD1	16	.	CASSLIPGTVNYGYTF	TGTGCCAGCAGCTTAATACCAGGGACAGTGAACTATGGCTACACCTTC
TRBV9	TRBJ2-3	TRBD1	15	few	CASSNDRAAADTQYF	TGTGCCAGCAGCAACGACAGGGCCGCGGCAGATACGCAGTATTTT
TRBV29-1	TRBJ2-2	.	12	.	CSVLSATGELFF	TGCAGCGTTTTGTCGGCCACCGGGGAGCTGTTTTTT
TRBV4-1	TRBJ2-7	TRBD2	16	few	CASSLASGGPSYEQYF	TGCGCCAGCAGCCTCGCTAGCGGGGGACCCTCCTACGAGCAGTACTTC
TRBV2	TRBJ2-7	.	11	few	CASSERGEQYF	TGTGCCAGCAGTGAGAGGGGGGAGCAGTACTTC
TRBV6-5	TRBJ2-5	TRBD1	15	.	CASSFRGDRGETQYF	TGTGCCAGCAGTTTCCGAGGGGACAGGGGAGAGACCCAGTACTTC
TRBV7-9	TRBJ1-1	.	14	.	CASSLPGGADEAFF	TGTGCCAGCAGCTTACCGGGGGGCGCTGACGAAGCTTTCTTT
TRBV10-3	TRBJ2-3	TRBD2	15	.	CAIARTSGSSDTQYF	TGTGCCATCGCCCGGACTAGCGGGAGTTCAGATACGCAGTATTTT
TRBV7-9	TRBJ2-5	TRBD1	14	few	CAISPDRGKETQYF	TGTGCCATCTCCCCGGACAGGGGGAAAGAGACCCAGTACTTC
TRBV27	TRBJ2-1	TRBD2	17	.	CASSASGLAGVIDEQFF	TGTGCCAGCAGTGCCTCGGGACTAGCGGGGGTTATCGATGAGCAGTTCTTC
TRBV27	TRBJ2-1	.	14	.	CASSFDRDRREQFF	TGTGCCAGCAGTTTTGACCGGGACCGGAGGGAGCAGTTCTTC
TRBV18	TRBJ1-2	.	13	many	CASSPQGLGGYTF	TGTGCCAGCTCACCGCAGGGCCTTGGTGGCTACACCTTC
TRBV14	TRBJ1-2	TRBD1	16	.	CASSQDLRDRENGYTF	TGTGCCAGCAGCCAAGACCTCCGGGACAGGGAAAATGGCTACACCTTC
TRBV15	TRBJ2-7	.	13	.	CATSSGGPYEQYF	TGTGCCACCAGCAGCGGAGGGCCCTACGAGCAGTACTTC